This T cell receptor (beta chain) was documented in a study of shared clonotypes between healthy human individuals. V was cut by 2 bases and J by 6 bases, with 14 bases left in between. Germline V gene data show CDR1 as MGHDK and CDR2 as SYGVNS. CDR3 length: 15 residues. For sorted subsets, 200 ng DNA per replicate equaled about 31,000 T cell genomes. Assay used: immunoSEQ multiplex PCR; TCRdb lists only in-frame clones, some missing. The data hold about a million clones, with roughly 80% observed a single time. The TCR comes from a man between 18 and 29 years old in good health. Some clones in this sample may be carry-over from other donors' samples. The rearrangement joins TRBV25-1 to TRBJ1-5, with D uncertain. Sequenced: memory CD4+ T cells from PBMCs. Subset noted: CD45RA-negative fraction. The CDR3, as DNA: TGTGCCAGCAGTGAAGGATTCGGAGGTGTTCAGCCCCAGCATTTT. Encoded protein: CASSEGFGGVQPQHF.